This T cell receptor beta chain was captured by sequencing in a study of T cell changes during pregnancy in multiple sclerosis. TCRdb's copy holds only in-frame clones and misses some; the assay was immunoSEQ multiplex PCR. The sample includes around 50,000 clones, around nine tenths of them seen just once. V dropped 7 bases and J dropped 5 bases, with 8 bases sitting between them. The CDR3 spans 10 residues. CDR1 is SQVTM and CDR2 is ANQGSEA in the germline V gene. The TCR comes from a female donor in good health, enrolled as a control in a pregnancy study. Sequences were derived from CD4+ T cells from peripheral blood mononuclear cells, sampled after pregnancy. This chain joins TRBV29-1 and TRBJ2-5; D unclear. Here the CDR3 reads CSASAETQYF. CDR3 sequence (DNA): TGCAGCGCCTCCGCGGAGACCCAGTACTTC. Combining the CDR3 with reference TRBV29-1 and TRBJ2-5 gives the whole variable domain SAVISQKPSRDICQRGTSLTIQCQVDSQVTMMFWYRQQPGQSLTLIATANQGSEATYESGFVIDKFPISRPNLTFSTLTVSNMSPEDSSIYLCSASAETQYFGPGTRLLVL.